A single sample gave rise to the 21 T cell receptor beta chains below, sequenced in a study of memory CD4+ T cells and cytomegalovirus serostatus (dated by TCRdb to about 2019). Single viable CD3+CD4+CD8-CD45RO+ cells were sorted as memory CD4+ T cells on a FACSAria II. Libraries were constructed by the immunoSEQ multiplex PCR assay. The table was pulled from immuneACCESS by TCRdb, which kept in-frame rearrangements only. Such tables lose some clones; where checked, under half of the loss comes from unresolved V genes, and the rest has no known cause. The sample table shows about 44,000 clones, and over 60% are seen once. The top ten constitute less than 2.5% of the sample. Material: memory CD4+ T cells from blood. All receptors derive from an adult in good health and CMV-seronegative.

The chain recombines TRBV4-1 with TRBJ1-4, with 7 bases lining up with TRBD1. V lost 4 bases to trimming and J lost 7 bases; unmatched junction nucleotides: 12. The CDR3 consists of 16 residues. CDR1 and CDR2 (germline): MGHRA, YSYEKL. The CDR3 DNA reads TGCGCCAGCAGCCCCGCTGCCGCAGGGGGGTTTGAAAAACTGTTTTTT. This codes for CASSPAAAGGFEKLFF.

This clone has a single count. This sequence joins TRBV6-1 and TRBJ2-1, with D possibly being TRBD2 (6 bases). The V end was cut by 2 bases, the J end by 8 bases, with 22 bases between. CDR3 length equals 17 residues. Germline CDR1 reads MNHNS; CDR2 reads SASEGT. The CDR3 reads CASSENIVGGGSDEQFF. CDR3 in DNA: TGTGCCAGCAGTGAAAATATCGTGGGGGGTGGAAGCGATGAGCAGTTCTTC.

The chain is built from TRBV11-2 and TRBJ2-3, with 9 bases aligning to TRBD2. CDR3 length: 15 residues. V gave up 5 bases and J gave up 7 bases; unmatched junction bases: 10. Germline lookup yields CDR1 SGHAT and CDR2 FQNNGV. In nucleotides, the CDR3 is TGTGCCAGCAGCAAAGCGGGGGGCCACCAAAATACGCAGTATTTT. Encoded protein: CASSKAGGHQNTQYF.

V usage is TRBV30 and J usage is TRBJ1-6; D not resolved. Germline V gene sequence: CDR1 GTSNPN, CDR2 SVGIG (reference sequence). The CDR3 covers 14 residues. Trimming took off 4 bases at V and 6 bases at J, with 13 bases between the two ends. The CDR3 loop is CAWNSGIRNSPLHF. For the CDR3, the DNA is TGTGCCTGGAACTCCGGGATCCGTAATTCACCCCTCCACTTT.

This chain joins TRBV5-4 and TRBJ2-5; D is possibly TRBD1 (6 bases). V was cut by 3 bases and J by 4 bases, with 13 bases left in between. CDR1 and CDR2 (germline): SGHNT, YYREEE (reference sequence). There are 14 residues in the CDR3. CDR3 DNA: TGTGCCAGCAGCTACGACAGGAGACGAGAGACCCAGTACTTC. Translating it yields CASSYDRRRETQYF.

The chain combines TRBV2 with TRBJ1-3; 9 bases fit TRBD1. The junction had 13 bases not matched to a gene; V was cut back by 6 bases and J by 1 base. Germline V gene sequence: CDR1 SNHLY, CDR2 FYNNEI. The CDR3 loop spans 18 amino acids. The CDR3 bases are TGTGCCAGCAGAGAAATTCCGATAGGACAGGGGTCTGGAAACACCATATATTTT. Amino acid sequence: CASREIPIGQGSGNTIYF.

Notes on this clone: A read error may produce the germline difference seen at one junction end. V usage is TRBV18 and J usage is TRBJ2-3; D uncertain. The CDR3 totals 13 residues. Germline loops: CDR1 KGHSH, CDR2 LQKENI. The CDR3 nucleotides are TGTGCCAGCTCACCCCCCGCCGGAGATCCGCAGTATTTT. Its protein product is CASSPPAGDPQYF.

The chain uses TRBV5-6 and TRBJ1-6, with D hard to call. Germline V gene lookup returns CDR1 SGHDT and CDR2 YYEEEE. Trimming took off 2 bases at V and 7 bases at J, with 13 bases between the two ends. The CDR3 sequence is 15 residues long. Written as DNA, the CDR3 is TGTGCCAGCAGCTTTGATTGGACGGGCAATTCACCCCTCCACTTT. It encodes CASSFDWTGNSPLHF.

The genes are TRBV7-4 and TRBJ2-7, with 7 bases matching TRBD1. Germline lookup yields CDR1 SGHVT and CDR2 SQSDAQ. The CDR3 runs 13 residues. V lost 5 bases and J lost 3; bases outside the gene matches: 4. The CDR3 is CASSIRDSYEQYF. The CDR3 bases are TGTGCCAGCAGCATCCGGGACAGCTACGAGCAGTACTTC. Looking up the rest from reference TRBV7-4 and TRBJ2-7 gives the full variable domain: GAGVSQSPRYKVAKRGRDVALRCDSISGHVTLYWYRQTLGQGSEVLTYSQSDAQRDKSGRPSGRFSAERPERSVSTLKIQRTEQGDSAVYLCASSIRDSYEQYFGPGTRLTVT.

This clone has just a few counts. The DNA for the CDR3 is TGTGCCAGCAGCACCAGGACAGGGGTGAGGACTGAGCAGTTCTTC. Translation: CASSTRTGVRTEQFF. The rearrangement uses TRBV5-4 and TRBJ2-1; 9 positions agree with TRBD1. After removal of 4 bases from V and 9 bases from J, the junction contained 11 bases not matched to a gene. The CDR3 totals 15 residues. Germline V gives CDR1 SGHNT, CDR2 YYREEE (reference sequence).

This clone appeared a single time. This chain joins TRBV5-1 and TRBJ2-5; tentatively, D is TRBD1 or TRBD2 (7 bases each). There are 16 residues in the CDR3. The V end lost 2 bases, the J end lost 4 bases, and 18 bases lay between the germline ends. In germline, CDR1 is SGHRS, CDR2 YFSETQ. Here the CDR3 reads CASSFEGGGAGETQYF. DNA for the CDR3: TGCGCCAGCAGCTTTGAGGGAGGGGGCGCGGGAGAGACCCAGTACTTC.

This clone was found a few times. The chain recombines TRBV7-6 with TRBJ2-5, with D uncertain. In germline, CDR1 is SGHVS, CDR2 FNYEAQ. This CDR3 is built from 11 residues. Trimming shortened V by 0 bases and J by 5 bases, and 1 base separated the two germline ends. In DNA form, the CDR3 reads TGTGCCAGCAGCTTAGCGGAGACCCAGTACTTC. It translates to CASSLAETQYF. The whole variable domain, remainder taken from reference TRBV7-6 and TRBJ2-5, is GAGVSQSPRYKVTKRGQDVALRCDPISGHVSLYWYRQALGQGPEFLTYFNYEAQQDKSGLPNDRFSAERPEGSISTLTIQRTEQRDSAMYRCASSLAETQYFGPGTRLLVL.

This clone is termed medium-sized (0.01 to 0.1%). J is TRBJ2-7 and V is TRBV2; no clear D gene. Trimming stripped 3 bases from V and 5 bases from J, with 11 bases between. Per germline, CDR1 SNHLY and CDR2 FYNNEI. The CDR3 covers 13 residues. The CDR3 reads CASSDSLPDEQYF. The DNA for the CDR3 is TGTGCCAGCAGTGACAGCCTTCCGGACGAGCAGTACTTC.

This clone has only a few counts. V and J are TRBV19 and TRBJ1-1; a weak D match, TRBD1 (6 bases). The CDR3 is 15 residues long. CDR1 and CDR2 from the germline V gene are LNHDA and SQIVND (reference sequence). Trimming took off 3 bases at V and 1 base at J, with 12 bases between the two ends. The CDR3 DNA reads as TGTGCCAGTAGTATTCTTGACAGGCCGAACACTGAAGCTTTCTTT. Translated, it gives CASSILDRPNTEAFF.

The rearrangement uses TRBV10-3 and TRBJ1-6; no reliable D call. The germline V and J ends were trimmed by 6 bases and 9 bases, with 15 bases remaining between them. The CDR3 is made up of 14 amino acids. CDR1 and CDR2 from the germline V gene are ENHRY and SYGVKD. CDR3 sequence: CAIRPGLGGSPLHF. The CDR3, as DNA: TGTGCCATCAGACCTGGACTGGGTGGTTCACCCCTCCACTTT.

The rearrangement joins TRBV5-5 to TRBJ2-5; perhaps TRBD2 as D (5 bases). The CDR3 is 13 residues long. Germline V CDR1 and CDR2: SGHKS, YYEKEE (reference sequence). V lost 1 base to trimming and J lost 2 bases, with 6 bases between them. CDR3 amino acids: CASSLRGQETQYF. Written as DNA, the CDR3 is TGTGCCAGCAGCTTGAGAGGGCAAGAGACCCAGTACTTC.

This chain uses TRBV18 with TRBJ1-6; no definite D call. V was pared by 1 base and J by 5 bases, with 6 bases between. The CDR3 is 14 amino acids. CDR1 KGHSH and CDR2 LQKENI come from the germline V gene. The CDR3 is CASSPRQDNSPLHF. Written as DNA, the CDR3 is TGTGCCAGCTCACCACGCCAGGATAATTCACCCCTCCACTTT.

This CDR3 reads CSATGQNEQFF. In DNA form, the CDR3 reads TGCAGTGCCACGGGCCAGAATGAGCAGTTCTTC. The chain couples TRBV20-1 to TRBJ2-1; D not certain. The CDR3 is 11 residues long. CDR1 and CDR2 from the germline V gene are DFQATT and SNEGSKA (reference sequence). V lost 6 bases to trimming and J lost 7 bases, with 10 bases between them.

About this clone: Relative to the germline gene, one junction end is altered; a read error may explain this. This chain links TRBV2 with TRBJ2-2; TRBD1 agrees at 7 bases. CDR3 length: 13 amino acids. The V gene's germline CDR1 is SNHLY and CDR2 FYNNEI. CDR3 nucleotides: TGTGCCTGCTCGGGACAGAATCACCGGGGAGCTGTTTTT. The encoded protein is CACSGQNHRGAVF.

The sample holds one count of this clone. This rearrangement joins TRBV10-3 to TRBJ2-6; 8 positions agree with TRBD2. CDR3 length equals 16 residues. CDR1 and CDR2 (germline): ENHRY, SYGVKD. After removal of 11 bases from V and 0 bases from J, the junction contained 9 bases not matched to a gene. The CDR3 is CASRGGGLSGANVLTF. CDR3 bases: TGTGCCTCTCGAGGCGGGGGGCTCTCTGGGGCCAACGTCCTGACTTTC.

The chain uses TRBV7-3 and TRBJ1-5; 8 nucleotides match TRBD1. This CDR3 has 13 residues. The germline V gene encodes CDR1 SGHTA and CDR2 FQGTGA. The V gene end was trimmed by 5 bases and the J gene end by 5 bases; junction bases not matched to a gene: 2. The CDR3 DNA reads TGTGCCAGCAGCCCGGACAGGGATCAGCCCCAGCATTTT. Its protein product is CASSPDRDQPQHF.